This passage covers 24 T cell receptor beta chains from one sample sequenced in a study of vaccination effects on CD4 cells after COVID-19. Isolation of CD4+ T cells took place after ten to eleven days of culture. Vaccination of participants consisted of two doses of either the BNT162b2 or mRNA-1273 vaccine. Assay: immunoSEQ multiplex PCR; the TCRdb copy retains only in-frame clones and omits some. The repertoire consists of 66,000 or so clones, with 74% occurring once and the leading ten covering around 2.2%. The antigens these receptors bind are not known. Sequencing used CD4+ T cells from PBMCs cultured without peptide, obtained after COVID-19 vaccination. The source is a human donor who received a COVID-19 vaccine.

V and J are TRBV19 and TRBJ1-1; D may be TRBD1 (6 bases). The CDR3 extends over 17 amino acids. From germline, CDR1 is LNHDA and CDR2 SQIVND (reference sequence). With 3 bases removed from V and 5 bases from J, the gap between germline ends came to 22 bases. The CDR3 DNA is TGTGCCAGTAGTATGGGATGGTGGAGGAGGCAGGGGACTGAAGCTTTCTTT. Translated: CASSMGWWRRQGTEAFF.

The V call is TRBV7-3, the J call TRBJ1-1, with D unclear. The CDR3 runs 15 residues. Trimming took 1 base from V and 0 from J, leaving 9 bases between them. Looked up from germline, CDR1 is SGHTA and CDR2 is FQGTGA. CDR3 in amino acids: CASSLNAALNTEAFF. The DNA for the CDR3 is TGTGCCAGCAGCTTAAATGCAGCGCTGAACACTGAAGCTTTCTTT.

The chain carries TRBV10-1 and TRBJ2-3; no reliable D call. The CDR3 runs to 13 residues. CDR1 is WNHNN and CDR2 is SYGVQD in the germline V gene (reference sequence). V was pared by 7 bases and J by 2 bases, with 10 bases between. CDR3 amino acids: CASTSPLTDTQYF. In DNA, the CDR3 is TGCGCCAGCACCAGTCCCCTCACAGATACGCAGTATTTT.

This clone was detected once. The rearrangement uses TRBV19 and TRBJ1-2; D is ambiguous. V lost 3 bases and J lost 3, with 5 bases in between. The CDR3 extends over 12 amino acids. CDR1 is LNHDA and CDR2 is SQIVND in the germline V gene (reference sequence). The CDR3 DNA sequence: TGTGCCAGTAGTATCTCGGACTATGGCTACACCTTC. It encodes CASSISDYGYTF. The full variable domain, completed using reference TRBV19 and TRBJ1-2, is DGGITQSPKYLFRKEGQNVTLSCEQNLNHDAMYWYRQDPGQGLRLIYYSQIVNDFQKGDIAEGYSVSREKKESFPLTVTSAQKNPTAFYLCASSISDYGYTFGSGTRLTVV.

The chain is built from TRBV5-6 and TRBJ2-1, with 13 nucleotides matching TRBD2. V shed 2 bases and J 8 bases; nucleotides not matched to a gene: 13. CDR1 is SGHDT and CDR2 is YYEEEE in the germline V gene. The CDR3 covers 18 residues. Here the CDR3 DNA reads TGTGCCAGCAGCTTCCCAACTAGCGGGGGGGCCGGATCGGATGAGCAGTTCTTC. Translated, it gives CASSFPTSGGAGSDEQFF.

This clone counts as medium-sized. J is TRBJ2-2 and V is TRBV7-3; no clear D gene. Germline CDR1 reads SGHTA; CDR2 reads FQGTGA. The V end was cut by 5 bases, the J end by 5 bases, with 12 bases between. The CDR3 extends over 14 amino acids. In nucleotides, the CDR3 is TGTGCCAGCAGCCATCTAATCGGGACCGGGGAGCTGTTTTTT. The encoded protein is CASSHLIGTGELFF.

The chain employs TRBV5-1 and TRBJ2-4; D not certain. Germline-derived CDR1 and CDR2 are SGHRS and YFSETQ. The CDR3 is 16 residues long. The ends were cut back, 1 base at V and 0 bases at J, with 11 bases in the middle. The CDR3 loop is CASSLSDGIAKNIQYF. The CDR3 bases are TGCGCCAGCAGCTTGAGTGACGGCATAGCCAAAAACATTCAGTACTTC.

The CDR3 DNA reads TGTGCCAGCCGCGCAGGGACCACCGGGGAGCTGTTTTTT. Translating it yields CASRAGTTGELFF. V is TRBV6-6 and J is TRBJ2-2, with D perhaps being TRBD1 or TRBD2 (5 bases each). Germline lookup yields CDR1 MNHNY and CDR2 SVGAGI (reference sequence). This CDR3 has 13 residues. V shed 8 bases and J shed 4 bases, with 11 bases lying between them.

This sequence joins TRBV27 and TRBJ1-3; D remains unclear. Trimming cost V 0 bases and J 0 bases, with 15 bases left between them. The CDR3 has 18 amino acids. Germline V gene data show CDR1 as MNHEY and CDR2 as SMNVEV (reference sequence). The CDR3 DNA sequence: TGTGCCAGCAGTTTATCGGTCCCCCTCTTCGGCTCTGGAAACACCATATATTTT. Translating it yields CASSLSVPLFGSGNTIYF.

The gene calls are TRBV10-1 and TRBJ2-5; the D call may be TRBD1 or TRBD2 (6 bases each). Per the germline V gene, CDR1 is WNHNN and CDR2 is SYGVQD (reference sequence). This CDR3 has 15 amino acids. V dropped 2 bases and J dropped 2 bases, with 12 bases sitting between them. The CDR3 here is CASSEAGGTQETQYF. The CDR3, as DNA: TGCGCCAGCAGTGAGGCCGGGGGCACTCAAGAGACCCAGTACTTC.

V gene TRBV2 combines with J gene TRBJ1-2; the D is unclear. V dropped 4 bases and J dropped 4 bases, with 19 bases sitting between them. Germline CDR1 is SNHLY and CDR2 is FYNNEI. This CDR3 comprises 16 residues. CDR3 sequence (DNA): TGTGCCAGCAGTGCGAAAGCCATAAGCATAGTCTATGGCTACACCTTC. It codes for CASSAKAISIVYGYTF.

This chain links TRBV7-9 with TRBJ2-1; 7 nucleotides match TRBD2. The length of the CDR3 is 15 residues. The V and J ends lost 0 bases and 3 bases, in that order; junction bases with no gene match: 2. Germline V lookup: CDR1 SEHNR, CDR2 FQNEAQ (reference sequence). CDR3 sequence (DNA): TGTGCCAGCAGCTTAGCGGGGGGGGACTACAATGAGCAGTTCTTC. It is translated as CASSLAGGDYNEQFF.

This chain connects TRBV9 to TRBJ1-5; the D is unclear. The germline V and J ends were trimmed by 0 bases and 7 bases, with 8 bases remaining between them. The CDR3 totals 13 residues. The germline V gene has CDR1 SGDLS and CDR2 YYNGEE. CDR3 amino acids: CASSVAGGQPQHF. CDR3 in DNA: TGTGCCAGCAGCGTAGCTGGAGGACAGCCCCAGCATTTT.

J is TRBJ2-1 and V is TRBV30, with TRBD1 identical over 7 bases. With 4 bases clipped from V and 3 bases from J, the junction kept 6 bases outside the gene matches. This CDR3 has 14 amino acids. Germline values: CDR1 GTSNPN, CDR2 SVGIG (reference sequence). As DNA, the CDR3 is TGTGCCTGGACAGGGGGAACGAGCTACAATGAGCAGTTCTTC. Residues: CAWTGGTSYNEQFF. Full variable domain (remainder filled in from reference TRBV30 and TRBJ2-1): SQTIHQWPATLVQPVGSPLSLECTVEGTSNPNLYWYRQAAGRGLQLLFYSVGIGQISSEVPQNLSASRPQDRQFILSSKKLLLSDSGFYLCAWTGGTSYNEQFFGPGTRLTVL.

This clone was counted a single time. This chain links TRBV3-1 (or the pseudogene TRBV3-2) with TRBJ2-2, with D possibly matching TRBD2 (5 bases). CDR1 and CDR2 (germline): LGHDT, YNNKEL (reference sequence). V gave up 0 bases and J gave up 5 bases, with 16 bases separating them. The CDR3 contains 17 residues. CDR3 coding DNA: TGTGCCAGCAGCCAAGAACTGGCTAGCAGAGGGACCGGGGAGCTGTTTTTT. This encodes CASSQELASRGTGELFF.

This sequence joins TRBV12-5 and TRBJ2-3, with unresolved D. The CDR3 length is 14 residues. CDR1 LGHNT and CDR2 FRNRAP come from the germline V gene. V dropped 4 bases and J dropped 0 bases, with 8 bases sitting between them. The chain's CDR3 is CASGSMASTDTQYF. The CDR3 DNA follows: TGTGCTAGTGGTTCAATGGCTAGCACAGATACGCAGTATTTT.

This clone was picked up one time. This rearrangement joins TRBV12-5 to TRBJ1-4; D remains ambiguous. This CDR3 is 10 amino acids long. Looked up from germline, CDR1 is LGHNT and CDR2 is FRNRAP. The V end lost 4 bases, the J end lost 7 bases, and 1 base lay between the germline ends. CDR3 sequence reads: CASGSEKLFF. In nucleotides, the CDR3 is TGTGCTAGTGGTTCTGAAAAACTGTTTTTT. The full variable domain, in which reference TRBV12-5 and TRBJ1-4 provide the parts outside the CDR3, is DARVTQTPRHKVTEMGQEVTMRCQPILGHNTVFWYRQTMMQGLELLAYFRNRAPLDDSGMPKDRFSAEMPDATLATLKIQPSEPRDSAVYFCASGSEKLFFGSGTQLSVL.

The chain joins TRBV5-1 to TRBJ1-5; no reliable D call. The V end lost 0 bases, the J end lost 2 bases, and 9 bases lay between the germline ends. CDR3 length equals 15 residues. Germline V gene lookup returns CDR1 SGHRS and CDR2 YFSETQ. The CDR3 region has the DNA TGCGCCAGCAGCTTGGCGCCTGGCGGCAATCAGCCCCAGCATTTT. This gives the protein CASSLAPGGNQPQHF.

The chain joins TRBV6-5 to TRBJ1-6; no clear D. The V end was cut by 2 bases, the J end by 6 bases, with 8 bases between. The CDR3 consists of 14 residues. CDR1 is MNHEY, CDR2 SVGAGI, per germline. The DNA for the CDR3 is TGTGCCAGCAGTTACGAAGGGTTTAATTCACCCCTCCACTTT. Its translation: CASSYEGFNSPLHF.

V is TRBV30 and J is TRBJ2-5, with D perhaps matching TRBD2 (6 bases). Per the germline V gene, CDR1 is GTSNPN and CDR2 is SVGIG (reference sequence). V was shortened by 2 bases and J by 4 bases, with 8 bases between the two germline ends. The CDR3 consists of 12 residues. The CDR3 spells CAWSFGGETQYF. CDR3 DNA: TGTGCCTGGAGTTTCGGGGGAGAGACCCAGTACTTC. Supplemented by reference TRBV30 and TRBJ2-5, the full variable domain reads SQTIHQWPATLVQPVGSPLSLECTVEGTSNPNLYWYRQAAGRGLQLLFYSVGIGQISSEVPQNLSASRPQDRQFILSSKKLLLSDSGFYLCAWSFGGETQYFGPGTRLLVL.

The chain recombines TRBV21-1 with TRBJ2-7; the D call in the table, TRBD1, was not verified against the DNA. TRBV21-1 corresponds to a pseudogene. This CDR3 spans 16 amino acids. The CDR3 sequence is CASPQGVVIGVDEQYV. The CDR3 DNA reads TGTGCCAGCCCCCAGGGGGTTGTCATCGGGGTGGACGAGCAGTACGTC.

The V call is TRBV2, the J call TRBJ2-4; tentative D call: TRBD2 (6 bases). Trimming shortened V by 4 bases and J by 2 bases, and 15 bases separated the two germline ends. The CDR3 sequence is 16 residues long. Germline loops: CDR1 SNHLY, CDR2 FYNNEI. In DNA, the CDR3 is TGTGCCAGCAGTGCCACCTGGGGGGAGCCCAAAAACATTCAGTACTTC. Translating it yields CASSATWGEPKNIQYF.

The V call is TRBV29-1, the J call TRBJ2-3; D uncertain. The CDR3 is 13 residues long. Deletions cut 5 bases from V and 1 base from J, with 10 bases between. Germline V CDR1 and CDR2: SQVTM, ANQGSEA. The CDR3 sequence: CSVRPSGTDTQYF. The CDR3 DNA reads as TGCAGCGTTAGGCCCTCTGGCACAGATACGCAGTATTTT.

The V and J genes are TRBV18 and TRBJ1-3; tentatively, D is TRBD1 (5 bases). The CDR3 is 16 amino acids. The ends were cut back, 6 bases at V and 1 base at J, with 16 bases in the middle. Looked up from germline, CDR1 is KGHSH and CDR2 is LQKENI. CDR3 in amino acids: CASSQLPGPSGNTIYF. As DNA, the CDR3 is TGTGCCAGCTCTCAACTCCCGGGACCTTCTGGAAACACCATATATTTT.